This T cell receptor beta chain comes out of a study of blood T cell repertoires in COVID-19. The overall study: Italy, Spain and the United States were the sources of the convalescent and acute COVID-19 samples.

The age range of participants was about 18 to 90 years, with residence in about 25 US areas. Assignments of participants to cohorts depended upon their own reported clinical history. The table came from immunoSEQ multiplex PCR; TCRdb's copy has only in-frame clones and leaves some out. This sample has approximately 390,000 clones, with roughly 87% found just once. CDR1 is MNHEY, CDR2 SMNVEV, per germline (reference sequence). Losses at the gene ends were 4 bases for V and 5 bases for J; bases not matched to a gene: 10. The CDR3 has 16 amino acids. V gene TRBV27 combines with J gene TRBJ2-1; TRBD2 matches 8 bases. Sample: PBMCs or T cells enriched from blood (not recorded which). This sequence was found in a woman aged 40 to 50 with acute COVID-19. In DNA, the CDR3 is TGTGCCAGCAGTTCCCCCCACTCGGGGGGGCACAATGAGCAGTTCTTC. Protein product: CASSSPHSGGHNEQFF.